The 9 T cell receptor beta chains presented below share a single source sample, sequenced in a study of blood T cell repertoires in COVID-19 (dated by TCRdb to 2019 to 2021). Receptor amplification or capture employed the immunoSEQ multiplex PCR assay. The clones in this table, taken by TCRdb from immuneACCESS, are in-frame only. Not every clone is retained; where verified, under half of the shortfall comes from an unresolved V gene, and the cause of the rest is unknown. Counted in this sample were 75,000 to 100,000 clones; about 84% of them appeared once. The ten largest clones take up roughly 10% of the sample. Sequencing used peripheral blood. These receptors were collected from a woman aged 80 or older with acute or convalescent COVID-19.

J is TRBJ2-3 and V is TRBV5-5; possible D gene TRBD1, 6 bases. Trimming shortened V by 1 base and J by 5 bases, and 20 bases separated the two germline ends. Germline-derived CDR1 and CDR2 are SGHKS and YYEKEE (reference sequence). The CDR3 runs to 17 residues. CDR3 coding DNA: TGTGCCAGCAGCTTGAGTCCCGACAGGCTCGTTGGAGATACGCAGTATTTT. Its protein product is CASSLSPDRLVGDTQYF.

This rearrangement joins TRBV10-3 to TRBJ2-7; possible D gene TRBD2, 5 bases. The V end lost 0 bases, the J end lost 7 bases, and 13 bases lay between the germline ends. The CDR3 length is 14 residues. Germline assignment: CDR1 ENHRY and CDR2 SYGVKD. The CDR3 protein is CAISESNGMGEQYV. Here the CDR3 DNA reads TGTGCCATCAGTGAGTCAAACGGGATGGGGGAGCAGTACGTC.

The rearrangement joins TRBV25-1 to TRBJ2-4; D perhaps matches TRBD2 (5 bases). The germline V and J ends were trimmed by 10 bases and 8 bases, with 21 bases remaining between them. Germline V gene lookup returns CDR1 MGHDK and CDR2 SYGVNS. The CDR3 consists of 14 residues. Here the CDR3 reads CATRRGPTLDIQYF. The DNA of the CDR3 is TGTGCCACCCGGCGCGGGCCCACGTTAGACATTCAGTACTTC.

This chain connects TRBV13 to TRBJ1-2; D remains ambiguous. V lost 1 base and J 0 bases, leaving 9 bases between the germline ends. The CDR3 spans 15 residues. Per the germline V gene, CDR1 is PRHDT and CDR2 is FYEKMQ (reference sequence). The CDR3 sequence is CASSLVTSPNYGYTF. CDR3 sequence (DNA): TGTGCCAGCAGCTTAGTGACAAGTCCTAACTATGGCTACACCTTC. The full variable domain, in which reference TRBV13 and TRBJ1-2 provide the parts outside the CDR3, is AAGVIQSPRHLIKEKRETATLKCYPIPRHDTVYWYQQGPGQDPQFLISFYEKMQSDKGSIPDRFSAQQFSDYHSELNMSSLELGDSALYFCASSLVTSPNYGYTFGSGTRLTVV.

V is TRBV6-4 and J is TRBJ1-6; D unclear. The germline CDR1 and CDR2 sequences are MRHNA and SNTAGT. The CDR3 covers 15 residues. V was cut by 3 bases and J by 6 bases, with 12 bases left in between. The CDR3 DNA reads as TGTGCCAGCAGTGAGGAACGAGGTTTTAATTCACCCCTCCACTTT. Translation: CASSEERGFNSPLHF.

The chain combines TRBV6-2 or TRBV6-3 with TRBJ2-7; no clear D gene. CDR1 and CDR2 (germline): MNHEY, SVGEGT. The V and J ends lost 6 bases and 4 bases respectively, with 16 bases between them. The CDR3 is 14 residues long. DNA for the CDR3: TGTGCCAGCAGCATAGGAGCTGATAATTACGAGCAGTACGTC. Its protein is CASSIGADNYEQYV.

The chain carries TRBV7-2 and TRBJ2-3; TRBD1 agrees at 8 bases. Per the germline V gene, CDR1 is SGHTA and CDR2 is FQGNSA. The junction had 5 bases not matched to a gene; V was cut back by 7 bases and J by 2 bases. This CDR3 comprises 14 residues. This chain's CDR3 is CASNDRGNTDTQYF. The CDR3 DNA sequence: TGTGCCAGCAACGACAGGGGTAACACAGATACGCAGTATTTT.

The CDR3 DNA is TGTGCCAGTAGCCCAGCCGCCCGGGGGGGGGATACGCAGTATTTT. It specifies CASSPAARGGDTQYF. This chain connects TRBV19 to TRBJ2-3, with 8 bases that match TRBD2. The CDR3 loop spans 15 amino acids. V lost 6 bases, J lost 6 bases, and 11 bases stayed unmatched. Germline V CDR1 and CDR2: LNHDA, SQIVND (reference sequence).

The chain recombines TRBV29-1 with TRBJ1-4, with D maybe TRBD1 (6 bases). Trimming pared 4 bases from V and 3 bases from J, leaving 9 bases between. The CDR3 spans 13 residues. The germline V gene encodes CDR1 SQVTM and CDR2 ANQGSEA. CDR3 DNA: TGCAGCGTTGTGGACAGCCCTAATGAAAAACTGTTTTTT. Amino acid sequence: CSVVDSPNEKLFF.